This T cell receptor beta chain comes out of a study of technical replicates of blood from several donors. Here immunoSEQ multiplex PCR was the method, and the copy in TCRdb shows in-frame clones only, minus some. The data hold approximately 70,000 clones, with 94% observed a single time. This CDR3 is built from 11 residues. Deletions cut 6 bases from V and 3 bases from J, with 7 bases between. CDR1 and CDR2 (germline): SQVTM, ANQGSEA. The chain is built from TRBV29-1 and TRBJ2-3, with D hard to call. The sample taken for sequencing was T cells isolated from PBMCs. This TCR derives from a human donor in good health. For the CDR3, the DNA is TGCAGCGTCCGACATACAGATACGCAGTATTTT. It encodes CSVRHTDTQYF.